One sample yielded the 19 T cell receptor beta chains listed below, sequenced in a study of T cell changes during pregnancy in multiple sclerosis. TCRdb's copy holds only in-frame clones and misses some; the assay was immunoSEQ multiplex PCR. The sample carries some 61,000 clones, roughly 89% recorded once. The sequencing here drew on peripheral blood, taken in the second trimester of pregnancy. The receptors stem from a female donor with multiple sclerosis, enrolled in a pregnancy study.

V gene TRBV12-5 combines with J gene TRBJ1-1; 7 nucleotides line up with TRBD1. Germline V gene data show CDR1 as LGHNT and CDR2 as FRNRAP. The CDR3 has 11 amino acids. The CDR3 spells CSCKGDSEAFF. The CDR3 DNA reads TGTTCGTGTAAGGGGGACAGCGAAGCTTTCTTT.

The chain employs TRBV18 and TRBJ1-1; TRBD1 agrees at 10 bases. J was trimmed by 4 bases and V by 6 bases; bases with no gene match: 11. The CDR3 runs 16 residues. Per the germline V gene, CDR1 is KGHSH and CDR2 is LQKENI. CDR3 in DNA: TGTGCCAGCTCCGTCGGGACAGGGGCGGCGGGCACTGAAGCTTTCTTT. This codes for CASSVGTGAAGTEAFF.

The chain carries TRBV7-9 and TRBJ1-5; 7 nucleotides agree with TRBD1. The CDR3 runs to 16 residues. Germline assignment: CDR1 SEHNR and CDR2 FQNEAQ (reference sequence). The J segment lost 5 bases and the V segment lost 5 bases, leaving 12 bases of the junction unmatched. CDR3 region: CASSPSTGARHQPQHF. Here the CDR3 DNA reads TGTGCCAGCAGCCCAAGTACAGGGGCCCGTCATCAGCCCCAGCATTTT. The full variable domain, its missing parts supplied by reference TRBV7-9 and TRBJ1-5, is DTGVSQNPRHKITKRGQNVTFRCDPISEHNRLYWYRQTLGQGPEFLTYFQNEAQLEKSRLLSDRFSAERPKGSFSTLEIQRTEQGDSAMYLCASSPSTGARHQPQHFGDGTRLSIL.

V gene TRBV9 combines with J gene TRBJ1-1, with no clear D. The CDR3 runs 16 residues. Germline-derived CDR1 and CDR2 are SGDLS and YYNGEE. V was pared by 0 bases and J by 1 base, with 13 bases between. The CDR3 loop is CASSVGEGWGNTEAFF. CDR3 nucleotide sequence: TGTGCCAGCAGCGTAGGGGAGGGTTGGGGGAACACTGAAGCTTTCTTT.

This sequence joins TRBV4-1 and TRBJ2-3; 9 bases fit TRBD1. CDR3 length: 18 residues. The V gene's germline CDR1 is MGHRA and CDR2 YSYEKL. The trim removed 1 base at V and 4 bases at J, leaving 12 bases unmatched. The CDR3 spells CASSQVKAQGANPDTQYF. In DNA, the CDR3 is TGCGCCAGCAGCCAAGTTAAGGCACAGGGGGCGAACCCAGATACGCAGTATTTT.

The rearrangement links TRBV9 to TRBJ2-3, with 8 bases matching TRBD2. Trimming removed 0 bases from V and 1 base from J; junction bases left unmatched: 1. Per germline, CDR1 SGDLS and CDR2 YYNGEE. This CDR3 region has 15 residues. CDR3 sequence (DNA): TGTGCCAGCAGCGTAGCCGGGGGGGGCACAGATACGCAGTATTTT. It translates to CASSVAGGGTDTQYF.

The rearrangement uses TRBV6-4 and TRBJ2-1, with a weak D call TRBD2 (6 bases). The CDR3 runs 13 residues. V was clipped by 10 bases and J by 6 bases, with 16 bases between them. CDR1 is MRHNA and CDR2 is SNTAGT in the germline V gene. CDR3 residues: CATSRDSSNEQFF. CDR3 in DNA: TGTGCCACTTCCCGGGACTCGTCCAATGAGCAGTTCTTC.

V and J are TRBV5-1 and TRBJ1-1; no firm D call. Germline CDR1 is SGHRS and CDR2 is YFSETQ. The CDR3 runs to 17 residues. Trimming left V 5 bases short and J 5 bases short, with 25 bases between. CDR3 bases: TGCGCCAGCAGTCCCTATCGTGAGGTCCCTCACGAGACTGAAGCTTTCTTT. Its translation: CASSPYREVPHETEAFF.

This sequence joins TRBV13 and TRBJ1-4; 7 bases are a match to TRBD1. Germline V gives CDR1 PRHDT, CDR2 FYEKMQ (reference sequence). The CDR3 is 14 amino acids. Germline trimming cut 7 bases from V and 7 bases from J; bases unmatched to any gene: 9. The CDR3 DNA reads TGTGCCAGCACCTCGACAGGGCGCGGTGAAAAACTGTTTTTT. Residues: CASTSTGRGEKLFF.

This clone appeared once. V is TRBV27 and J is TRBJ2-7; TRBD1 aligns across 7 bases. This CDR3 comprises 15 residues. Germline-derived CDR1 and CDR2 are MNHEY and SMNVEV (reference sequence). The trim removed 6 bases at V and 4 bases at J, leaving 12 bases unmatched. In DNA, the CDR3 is TGTGCCAGCAGCCCCCTTACAGGGGTGAGTTACGAGCAGTACTTC. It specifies CASSPLTGVSYEQYF.

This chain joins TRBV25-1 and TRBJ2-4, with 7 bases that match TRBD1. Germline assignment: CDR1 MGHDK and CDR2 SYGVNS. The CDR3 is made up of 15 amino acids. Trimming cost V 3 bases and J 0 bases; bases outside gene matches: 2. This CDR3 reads CASSDRGLAKNIQYF. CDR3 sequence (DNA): TGTGCCAGCAGTGATAGGGGGCTAGCCAAAAACATTCAGTACTTC.

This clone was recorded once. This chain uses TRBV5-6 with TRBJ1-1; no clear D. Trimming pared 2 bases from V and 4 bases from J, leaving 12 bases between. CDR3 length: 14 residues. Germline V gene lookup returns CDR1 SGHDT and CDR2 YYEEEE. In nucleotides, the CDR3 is TGTGCCAGCAGCTTTTTAGTTTCGGGCACTGAAGCTTTCTTT. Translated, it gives CASSFLVSGTEAFF.

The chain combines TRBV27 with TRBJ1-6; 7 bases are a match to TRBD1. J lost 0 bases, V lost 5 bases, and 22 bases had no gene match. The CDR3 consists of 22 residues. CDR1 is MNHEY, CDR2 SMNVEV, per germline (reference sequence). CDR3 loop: CASSQRQGFPNAANSYNSPLHF. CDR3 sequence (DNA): TGTGCCAGCAGTCAAAGACAGGGATTCCCCAACGCTGCTAACTCCTATAATTCACCCCTCCACTTT.

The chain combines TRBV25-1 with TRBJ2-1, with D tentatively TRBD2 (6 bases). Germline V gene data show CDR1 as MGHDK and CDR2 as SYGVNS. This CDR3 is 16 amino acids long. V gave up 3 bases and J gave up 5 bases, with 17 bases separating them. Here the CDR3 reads CASSDLRDGGNNEQFF. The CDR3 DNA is TGTGCCAGCAGTGACCTCCGGGACGGCGGGAACAATGAGCAGTTCTTC.

CDR3 protein: CASSIGHPRGTEAFF. The CDR3 DNA reads TGTGCCAGTAGTATAGGCCACCCAAGAGGGACTGAAGCTTTCTTT. This chain links TRBV19 with TRBJ1-1; D is unclear. This CDR3 has 15 amino acids. Trimming pared 1 base from V and 5 bases from J, leaving 14 bases between. Germline V lookup: CDR1 LNHDA, CDR2 SQIVND (reference sequence).

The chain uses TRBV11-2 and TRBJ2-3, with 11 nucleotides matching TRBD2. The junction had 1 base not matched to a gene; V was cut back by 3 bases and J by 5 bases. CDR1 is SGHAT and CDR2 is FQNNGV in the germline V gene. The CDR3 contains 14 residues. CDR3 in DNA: TGTGCCAGCAGCTTTACTAGCGGGAGAGATACGCAGTATTTT. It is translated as CASSFTSGRDTQYF.

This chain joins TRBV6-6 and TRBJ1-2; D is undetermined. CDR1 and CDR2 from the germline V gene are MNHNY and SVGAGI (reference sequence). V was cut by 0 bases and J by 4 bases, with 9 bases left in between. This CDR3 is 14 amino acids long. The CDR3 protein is CASSYSGGIYGYTF. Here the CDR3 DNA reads TGTGCCAGCAGTTACTCAGGCGGCATCTATGGCTACACCTTC.

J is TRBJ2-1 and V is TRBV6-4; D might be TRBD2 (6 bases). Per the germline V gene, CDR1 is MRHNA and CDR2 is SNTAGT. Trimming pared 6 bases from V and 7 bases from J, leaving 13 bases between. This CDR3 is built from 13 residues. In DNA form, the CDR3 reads TGTGCCAGCAGCGGGGACTCATCAAATGAGCAGTTCTTC. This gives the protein CASSGDSSNEQFF.

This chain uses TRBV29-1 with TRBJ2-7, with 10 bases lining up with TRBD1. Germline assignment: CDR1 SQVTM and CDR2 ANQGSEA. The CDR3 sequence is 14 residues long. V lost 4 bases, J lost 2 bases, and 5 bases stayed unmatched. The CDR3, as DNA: TGCAGCGTTGCCGGGACAGGGGACCCCTACGAGCAGTACTTC. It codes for CSVAGTGDPYEQYF.